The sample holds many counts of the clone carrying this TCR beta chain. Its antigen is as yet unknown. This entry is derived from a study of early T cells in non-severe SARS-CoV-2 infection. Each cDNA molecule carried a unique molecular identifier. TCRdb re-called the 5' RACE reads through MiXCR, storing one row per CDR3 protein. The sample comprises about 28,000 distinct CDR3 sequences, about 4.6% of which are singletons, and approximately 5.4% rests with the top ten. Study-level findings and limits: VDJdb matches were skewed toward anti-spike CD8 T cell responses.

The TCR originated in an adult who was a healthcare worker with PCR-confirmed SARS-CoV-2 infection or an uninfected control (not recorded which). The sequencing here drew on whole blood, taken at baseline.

The CDR3 nucleotides read TGTGCCAGCAGCTTAAAAGGGTCCGGACAGGGAGATTCACCCCTCCACTTT. Translated, it gives CASSLKGSGQGDSPLHF. The rearrangement joins TRBV7-3 to TRBJ1-6; 8 bases line up with TRBD1. The J segment lost 8 bases and the V segment lost 1 base, leaving 10 bases of the junction unmatched. This CDR3 spans 17 amino acids. Germline V gene lookup returns CDR1 SGHTA and CDR2 FQGTGA.